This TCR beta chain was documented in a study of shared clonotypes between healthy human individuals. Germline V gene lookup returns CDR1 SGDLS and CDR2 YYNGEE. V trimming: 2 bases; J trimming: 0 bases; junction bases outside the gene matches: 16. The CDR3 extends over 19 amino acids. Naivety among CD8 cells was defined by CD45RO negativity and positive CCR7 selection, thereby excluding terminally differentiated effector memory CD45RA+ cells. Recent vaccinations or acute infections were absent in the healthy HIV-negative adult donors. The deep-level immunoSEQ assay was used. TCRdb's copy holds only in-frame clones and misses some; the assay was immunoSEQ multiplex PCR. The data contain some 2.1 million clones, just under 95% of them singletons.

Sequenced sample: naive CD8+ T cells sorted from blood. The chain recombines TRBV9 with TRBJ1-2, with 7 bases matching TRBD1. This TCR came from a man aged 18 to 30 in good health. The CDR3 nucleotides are TGTGCCAGCAGCGTTCCGACAGGGCAGTCGGTGGCTGCTAACTATGGCTACACCTTC. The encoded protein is CASSVPTGQSVAANYGYTF.